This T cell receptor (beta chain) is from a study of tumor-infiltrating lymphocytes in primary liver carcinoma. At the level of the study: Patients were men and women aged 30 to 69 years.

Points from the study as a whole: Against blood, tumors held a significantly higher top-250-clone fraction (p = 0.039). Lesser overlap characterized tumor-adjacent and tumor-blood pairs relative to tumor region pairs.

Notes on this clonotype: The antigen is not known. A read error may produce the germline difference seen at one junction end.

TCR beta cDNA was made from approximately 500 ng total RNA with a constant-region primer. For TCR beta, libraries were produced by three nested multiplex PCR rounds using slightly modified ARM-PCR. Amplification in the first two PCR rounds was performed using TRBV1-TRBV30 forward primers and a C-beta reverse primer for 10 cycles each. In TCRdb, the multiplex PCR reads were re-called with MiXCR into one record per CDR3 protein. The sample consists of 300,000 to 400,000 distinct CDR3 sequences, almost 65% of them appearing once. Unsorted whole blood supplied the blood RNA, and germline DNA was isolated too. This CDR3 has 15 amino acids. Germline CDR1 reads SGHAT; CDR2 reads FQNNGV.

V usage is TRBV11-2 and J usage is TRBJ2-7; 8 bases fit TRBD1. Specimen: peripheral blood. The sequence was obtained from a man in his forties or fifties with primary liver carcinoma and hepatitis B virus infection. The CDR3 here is CASSGHRGDLYEQYF. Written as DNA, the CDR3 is TGTGCCAGCAGCGGCCACAGGGGGGATCTCTACGAGCAATACTTC.